This T cell receptor (beta chain) was sequenced for a study of OX40 agonist ivuxolimab in advanced cancers. Study background: The study gave patients intravenous ivuxolimab at 0.01 to 10 mg/kg every 2 weeks. Having had anti-PD-1, anti-PD-L1 or anti-CTLA-4 therapy before was allowed, and around 44% had some. Findings and limits, study-wide: In CD8+ T cells, expanded clones were on average more numerous than in CD4+. Antigen specificity was not determined for the expanded peripheral T cells.

V was trimmed by 1 base and J by 9 bases, leaving 10 bases between them. Germline CDR1 and CDR2: MNHNS and SASEGT. The length of the CDR3 is 12 residues. With regard to this clone: Its target is not known.

Data came from immunoSEQ multiplex PCR; TCRdb stores just in-frame clones and leaves some out. The data contain about 57,000 clones, about 90% of them seen just once; the ten biggest clones take up approximately 0.4%. The receptor was isolated from an adult with an advanced solid tumor such as melanoma, head and neck, liver or kidney cancer. The sample consisted of CD4+ or CD8+ T cells sorted from blood, taken in a trial of the OX40 agonist ivuxolimab. V is TRBV6-1 and J is TRBJ2-7, with D possibly being TRBD1 or TRBD2 (5 bases each). The CDR3 region has the DNA TGTGCCAGCAGTGAAGTGGGGGACGGGCAGTACTTC. The encoded protein is CASSEVGDGQYF.